This T cell receptor (beta chain) comes out of a study of T cells in localized non-small cell lung cancer (dated by TCRdb to about 2020). Regarding the study in general: The study examined T cell repertoires in 200 to 300 patients with early-stage NSCLC and compared tumors with uninvolved tumor-adjacent lungs. Of the NSCLC patients, roughly 130 were male and approximately 100 were female, and the mean age was around 66 years. The cohort comprised some 240 treatment-naïve NSCLC patients with resected, localized lung tumors. The paper's findings and limits, for the study overall: A median of around 57 of the top 100 tumor clones turned up in the paired uninvolved adjacent lung, and some 28 of those clones also ranked among the top 100 of that same adjacent lung. Higher T cell density in blood was associated with longer overall survival, whereas higher clonality in adjacent lung was associated with shorter survival. Because the study design was exploratory, TCR variables were selected using unadjusted p-values without false-discovery rate correction. Multi-region tumor sequencing was not performed, so intratumor heterogeneity could not be excluded. The highest T cell clonality was observed in uninvolved tumor-adjacent lung, where clonality exceeded that of tumor, suggesting that antigenic responses were more focused in uninvolved tumor-adjacent lung.

At diagnosis, peripheral blood, uninvolved tumor-adjacent lung and tumor were collected and were preserved as a mix of fresh-frozen and FFPE material. TCR beta CDR3 regions were sequenced from DNA using the immunoSEQ Assay. In the original analysis: T cell density was computed as TCR beta template counts normalized to usable DNA estimated by amplifying housekeeping genes. Richness was estimated with the preseqR package, extrapolating to 400,000 templates for PBMC samples and 120,000 templates for tissue samples. Clonality was defined by subtracting Pielou's evenness from one. Tissue-enriched TCRs were identified through differential abundance testing performed on productive amino-acid clonotypes, with a minimum total count of 5 and an alpha of 0.1. The Jaccard Index and the Morisita Overlap Index were used to measure repertoire overlap between compartments. GLIPH clustered TCR beta CDR3s with public tetramer-defined viral CDR3s; viral motifs required at least three viral sequences plus V-gene enrichment. Here the immuneACCESS table is served through TCRdb, limited to in-frame sequences with V and J called. Missing clones are a known gap in these copies; in checked studies unresolved V genes cover under half, and the rest lacks a known reason. That table is the source of V, J and clone size, and D and trimming were worked out from the DNA. A total of over 1,500 clones appear in this sample, roughly 29% of them only once. The ten largest clones take up 15% of the sample.

On this clone itself: Its antigen remains unidentified. Within one base of it there is no much larger clone, and no base qualities were kept.

Based on the germline V gene, the CDR1 and CDR2 sequences are WSHSY and SAAADI. There are 14 amino acids in the CDR3, from cysteine to phenylalanine inclusive. Just CDR3 DNA is preserved here, 42 bases in frame from base 1. V is reduced by 4 bases and J by 7 bases, leaving a spacing of 16 bases between them. The origin of this receptor is a woman between 35 and 70 years old with stage I lung adenocarcinoma. The chain joins TRBV10-2 to TRBJ1-2; there is no confident call for the D gene. The sample in question was lung tumor tissue, obtained before any cancer treatment. CDR3 region: CASSGGYSSGGYTF. In nucleotides, the sequence is TGCGCCAGCAGTGGGGGATACTCGTCGGGTGGCTACACCTTC.